This T cell receptor beta chain was identified in a study of control samples from healthy donors and cancer patients. This clone was observed a handful of times. Data came from immunoSEQ multiplex PCR; TCRdb stores just in-frame clones and leaves some out. Of approximately 170,000 clones in the sample, around 90% are singletons; the top ten hold about 0.73%. The source is a woman aged 25-40 years in good health. The sequencing input was blood.

The CDR3 region is CASERVPETQYF. In DNA form, the CDR3 reads TGTGCCAGTGAGAGGGTTCCGGAGACCCAGTACTTC. The chain combines TRBV2 with TRBJ2-5; D may be TRBD2 (5 bases). Per germline, CDR1 SNHLY and CDR2 FYNNEI. Trimming took 9 bases from V and 5 from J, leaving 13 bases between them. CDR3 length: 12 amino acids.